The 8 T cell receptor beta chains below all came from one sample that was sequenced in a study of OX40 agonist ivuxolimab in advanced cancers. Profiled with immunoSEQ multiplex PCR; TCRdb holds only in-frame clones, not every one. Here the sample spans about 88,000 clones, just under 90% being singletons. Sequenced material: CD4+ or CD8+ T cells sorted from blood, taken in a trial of the OX40 agonist ivuxolimab. Receptors were obtained from an adult with an advanced solid tumor such as melanoma, head and neck, liver or kidney cancer.

This clone was seen a single time. The rearrangement joins TRBV28 to TRBJ1-1, with D possibly TRBD1 on 5 matching bases. Germline V gene lookup returns CDR1 MDHEN and CDR2 SYDVKM. Trimming took off 10 bases at V and 4 bases at J, with 13 bases between the two ends. This CDR3 contains 12 residues. The CDR3 region is CATRSGATEAFF. CDR3 DNA sequence: TGTGCCACCAGAAGCGGGGCCACTGAAGCTTTCTTT.

The chain combines TRBV7-9 with TRBJ1-4, with D possibly TRBD1 on 5 matching bases. The CDR3 has 14 residues. The V gene lost 1 base and the J gene lost 14 bases, with 17 bases spanning the gap. Germline CDR1 is SEHNR and CDR2 is FQNEAQ (reference sequence). CDR3 residues: CASSLEAGLGYLFF. The DNA of the CDR3 is TGTGCCAGCAGCTTAGAGGCGGGACTGGGTTATCTGTTTTTT.

The chain links TRBV19 to TRBJ2-5; TRBD1 or TRBD2 may be the D gene (5 bases each). Germline V gene sequence: CDR1 LNHDA, CDR2 SQIVND (reference sequence). V was trimmed by 6 bases and J by 2 bases, leaving 13 bases between them. This CDR3 is 14 amino acids long. CDR3 residues: CASSAGTVQETQYF. The CDR3 region has the DNA TGTGCCAGTAGCGCCGGGACGGTACAAGAGACCCAGTACTTC.

The chain recombines TRBV19 with TRBJ1-4; D is unresolved. The CDR3 loop spans 12 amino acids. Per the germline V gene, CDR1 is LNHDA and CDR2 is SQIVND (reference sequence). V lost 5 bases and J lost 7, with 8 bases in between. CDR3 sequence: CASSRDSEKLFF. The CDR3 DNA follows: TGTGCCAGTAGTCGCGACTCTGAAAAACTGTTTTTT.

The J gene is TRBJ2-5, the V gene TRBV5-1; D tentatively reads TRBD1 or TRBD2 (6 bases each). CDR3 length equals 15 residues. Germline-derived CDR1 and CDR2 are SGHRS and YFSETQ. V shed 1 base and J shed 4 bases, with 14 bases lying between them. CDR3 residues: CASSLYPGAGETQYF. The CDR3 DNA reads TGCGCCAGCAGCTTGTACCCGGGGGCGGGAGAGACCCAGTACTTC.

The chain uses TRBV4-2 and TRBJ2-7; a weak D match, TRBD1 (6 bases). The CDR3 has 14 residues. Germline loops: CDR1 LGHNA, CDR2 YNFKEQ. Trimming took off 1 base at V and 6 bases at J, with 13 bases between the two ends. CDR3 coding DNA: TGTGCCAGCAGCCAAGTCGCCAGGGGAAGCGAGCAGTACTTC. Protein product: CASSQVARGSEQYF.

On this clone itself: An end of the junction differs from the germline gene, which may be a read error. The V gene is TRBV2, the J gene TRBJ2-5, with D maybe TRBD1 (6 bases). Per germline, CDR1 SNHLY and CDR2 FYNNEI. The CDR3 is made up of 15 amino acids. The CDR3 nucleotides read TGTGCCAGCAGGGAAGCACAGGGAAGGGGAGAGACCCAGTACTTC. It specifies CASREAQGRGETQYF.

V gene TRBV2 combines with J gene TRBJ1-2, with D uncertain. This CDR3 has 13 residues. V lost 4 bases and J 4 bases, leaving 10 bases between the germline ends. Germline CDR1 reads SNHLY; CDR2 reads FYNNEI. CDR3 in DNA: TGTGCCAGCAGTGGAGTCCTCTTCTATGGCTACACCTTC. Translation gives CASSGVLFYGYTF.